This T cell receptor (beta chain) was retrieved from a study of CD8 T cells in ankylosing spondylitis. About this clonotype: The antigen remains undetermined.

TCRdb used MiXCR to reprocess the 5' RACE reads, holding one entry per CDR3 protein. The table lists under 850,000 distinct CDR3 sequences, over 15% of them singletons. Germline CDR1 reads SGHRS; CDR2 reads YFSETQ. The CDR3 extends over 17 amino acids. Losses at the gene ends were 2 bases for V and 9 bases for J; bases not matched to a gene: 12. Points from the study as a whole: Within ankylosing spondylitis blood, a TCR beta motif made up of eight or nine highly homologous variants appeared to be characteristic. Researchers reportedly found disease-linked clones significantly enriched in matched ankylosing spondylitis synovial fluid.

Sequencing was performed on blood, either unsorted or a sorted T cell fraction (not recorded which). The chain recombines TRBV5-1 with TRBJ2-1; 12 bases line up with TRBD2. The source is a male donor with ankylosing spondylitis. In DNA form, the CDR3 reads TGCGCCAGCAGCTTCCAACCGGGACTAGCGGGTGGTAGTGAGCAGTTCTTC. Protein: CASSFQPGLAGGSEQFF.